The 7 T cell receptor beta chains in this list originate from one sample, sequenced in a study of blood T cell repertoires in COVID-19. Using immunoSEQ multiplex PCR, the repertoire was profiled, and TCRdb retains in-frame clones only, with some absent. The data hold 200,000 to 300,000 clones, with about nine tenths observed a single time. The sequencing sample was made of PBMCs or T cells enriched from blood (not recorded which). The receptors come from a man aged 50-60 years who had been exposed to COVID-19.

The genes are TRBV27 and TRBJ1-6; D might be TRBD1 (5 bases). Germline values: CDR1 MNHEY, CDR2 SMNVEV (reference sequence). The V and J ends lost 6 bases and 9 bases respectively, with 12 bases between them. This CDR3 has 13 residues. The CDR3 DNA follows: TGTGCCAGCAGCTCAGGGTTTTTTTCACCCCTCCACTTT. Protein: CASSSGFFSPLHF.

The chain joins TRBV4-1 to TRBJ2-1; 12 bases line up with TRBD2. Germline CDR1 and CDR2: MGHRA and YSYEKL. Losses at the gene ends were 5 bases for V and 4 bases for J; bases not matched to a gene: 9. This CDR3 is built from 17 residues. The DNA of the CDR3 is TGCGCCAGCAGCGAACCGACTAGCGGGAGTAGGTACAATGAGCAGTTCTTC. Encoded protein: CASSEPTSGSRYNEQFF.

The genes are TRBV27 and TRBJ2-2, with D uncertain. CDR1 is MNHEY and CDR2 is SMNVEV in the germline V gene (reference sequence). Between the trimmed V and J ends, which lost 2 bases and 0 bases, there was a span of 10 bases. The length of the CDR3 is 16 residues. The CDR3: CASSLIRFANTGELFF. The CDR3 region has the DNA TGTGCCAGCAGTTTAATTCGTTTCGCGAACACCGGGGAGCTGTTTTTT.

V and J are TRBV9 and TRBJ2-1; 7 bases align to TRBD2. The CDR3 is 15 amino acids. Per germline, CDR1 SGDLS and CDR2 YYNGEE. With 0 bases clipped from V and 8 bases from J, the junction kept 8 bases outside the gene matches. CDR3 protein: CASSVEERGLHEQFF. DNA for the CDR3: TGTGCCAGCAGCGTAGAGGAGCGGGGCCTTCATGAGCAGTTCTTC.

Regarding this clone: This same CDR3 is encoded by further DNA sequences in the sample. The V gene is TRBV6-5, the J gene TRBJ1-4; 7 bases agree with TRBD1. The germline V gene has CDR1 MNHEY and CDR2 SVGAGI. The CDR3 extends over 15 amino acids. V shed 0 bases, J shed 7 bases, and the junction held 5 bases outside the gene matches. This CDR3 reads CASSYSRQGREKLFF. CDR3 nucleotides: TGTGCCAGCAGTTACTCGAGACAGGGACGTGAAAAACTGTTTTTT.

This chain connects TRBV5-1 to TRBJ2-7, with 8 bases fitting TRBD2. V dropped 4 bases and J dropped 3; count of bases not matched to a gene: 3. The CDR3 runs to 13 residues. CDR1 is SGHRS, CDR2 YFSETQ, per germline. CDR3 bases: TGCGCCAGCAGCCCTCGGGAGGGCTACGAGCAGTACTTC. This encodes CASSPREGYEQYF.

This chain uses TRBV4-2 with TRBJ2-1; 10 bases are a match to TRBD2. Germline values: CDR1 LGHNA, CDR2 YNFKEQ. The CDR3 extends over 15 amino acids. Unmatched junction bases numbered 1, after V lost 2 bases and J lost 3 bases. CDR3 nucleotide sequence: TGTGCCAGCAGCCAACCTAGCGGGGGCTACAATGAGCAGTTCTTC. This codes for CASSQPSGGYNEQFF.